This entry concerns a single T cell receptor (beta chain). Its target is not known. This sample was taken from a study of graft-versus-host responses after intestinal transplantation. Across the whole study: Tacrolimus and steroids were given for three to four years to all recipients after anti-thymocyte globulin induction. Study-wide findings and caveats: Peak circulating GvH clone levels were associated with early post-transplant HvG declines.

CDR3 length equals 13 residues. Germline CDR1 LGHNT, CDR2 FRNRAP. Trimming pared 4 bases from V and 4 bases from J, leaving 9 bases between. Only in-frame clones appear in the TCRdb table, and some are missing; sequencing was by immunoSEQ multiplex PCR. Here the sample spans some 8,300 clones, around 90% being singletons. Sequencing used PBMCs, obtained about 30 days after intestinal transplant. The V call is TRBV12-5, the J call TRBJ2-3; D may be TRBD2 (6 bases). The TCR sequence derives from a human patient who received an intestinal transplant, so some T cells may come from the graft donor. The DNA of the CDR3 is TGTGCTAGTGGTTGGAGGGGAGCAGATACGCAGTATTTT. The encoded protein is CASGWRGADTQYF.